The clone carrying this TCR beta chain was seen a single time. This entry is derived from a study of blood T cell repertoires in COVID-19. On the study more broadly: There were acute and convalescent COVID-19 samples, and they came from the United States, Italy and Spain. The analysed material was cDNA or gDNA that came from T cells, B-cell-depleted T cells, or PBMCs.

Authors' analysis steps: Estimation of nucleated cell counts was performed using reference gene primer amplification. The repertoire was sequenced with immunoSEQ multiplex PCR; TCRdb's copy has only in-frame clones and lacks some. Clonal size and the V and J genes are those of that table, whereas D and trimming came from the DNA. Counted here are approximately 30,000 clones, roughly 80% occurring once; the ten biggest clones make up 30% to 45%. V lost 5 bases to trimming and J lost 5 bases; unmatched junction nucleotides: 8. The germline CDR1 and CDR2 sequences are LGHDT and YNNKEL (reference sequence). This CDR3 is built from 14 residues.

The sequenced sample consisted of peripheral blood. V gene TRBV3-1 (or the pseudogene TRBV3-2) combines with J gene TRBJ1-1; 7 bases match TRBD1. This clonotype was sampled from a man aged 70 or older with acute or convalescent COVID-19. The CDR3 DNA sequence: TGTGCCAGCAGCGGAAGGGGGCTGGGGACTGAAGCTTTCTTT. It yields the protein CASSGRGLGTEAFF.